Sequencing of this T cell receptor beta chain was carried out in a study of blood T cell repertoires in COVID-19 (dated by TCRdb to 2020 to 2021). Concerning the study at large: Samples from collaborators originated in the United States, Italy and Spain and spanned both the acute and convalescent phases of COVID-19. Subjects who had been exposed to COVID-19, were actively infected with it, or had recovered from it provided the deeply sampled blood TCRbeta repertoires that made up the dataset. Where available, HLA class I and class II types were obtained from metadata supplied by the sample provider rather than from assay-based typing. A de-identified subject ID, COVID-19 status, age in years and sex were almost always included in the sample metadata. The repertoires were released in a freely available public database intended as a resource for research on the immune response to SARS-CoV-2. The material from the prospective study consisted of cDNA or gDNA derived from T cells, B-cell-depleted T cells, or PBMCs. The samples were drawn from the first 160 participants of the ongoing ImmuneRACE study and from 1,254 subjects provided by 6 global collaborators. Overall results and qualifications from the work: How much clinical and demographic metadata was included differed by source and by participant, and the metadata was provided uncurated.

In this sample, this clone turned up once. No antigen is known for it. Base qualities are not provided; no much larger clone lies one nucleotide away. The CDR3, from cysteine to phenylalanine, totals 15 residues. Kept here is only the CDR3 DNA, which spans 45 bases and is read in frame from base 1. Trimming at the junction amounts to 5 bases on V and 5 bases on J, and the germline ends lie 13 bases apart. CDR1 and CDR2, per the germline V gene (reference sequence), are SEHNR and FQNEAQ. One collaborating source in Seattle enrolled patients during active infection and followed them longitudinally through the course of disease. The collaborating institutions used their own protocols to collect whole blood in K2EDTA tubes. For TCRbeta analysis, collaborator samples were shipped as frozen whole blood, as isolated PBMCs, or as DNA extracted from either sample type. TCRbeta CDR3 regions were amplified from genomic DNA by means of the immunoSEQ Assay, a bias-controlled multiplex PCR. The published analysis was carried out like this. Nucleated cell counts per sample were estimated from amplification of reference gene primers within the assay. To quantify the absolute abundance of each unique TCRbeta CDR3 rearrangement, sequence reads were collapsed and filtered. For each sample, productive Simpson clonality was calculated as the square root of Simpson's diversity index across productive rearrangements. TCRdb stores this immuneACCESS table with in-frame sequences only. Part of the clones is absent; in the studies checked, under half of the shortfall reflects unresolved V genes, and no reason is known for the rest. V, J and clone size reflect that table, while D and trimming were determined from the DNA. The sample table records approximately 70,000 clones; 90% to 95% of these occur just once. 6% to 7.5% of the sample goes to the ten largest clones.

The specimen was peripheral blood. The clonotype originates from a man between 40 and 49 years old with COVID-19, enrolled during active disease. Recombination connected TRBV7-9 to TRBJ2-6, with the identity of the D gene unclear. The CDR3 sequence is CASSARRRRANVLTF. The DNA sequence is as follows: TGTGCCAGCAGCGCCAGACGCAGGCGGGCCAACGTCCTGACTTTC.